Sequencing of this TCR beta chain was carried out in a study of shared clonotypes between healthy human individuals. The CDR3 loop spans 12 amino acids. Germline V gene lookup returns CDR1 ENHRY and CDR2 SYGVKD. J gave up 3 bases and V 6 bases, and 2 bases lay outside the gene matches. Produced via immunoSEQ multiplex PCR; TCRdb's table is partial and in-frame only. This sample has approximately 1.5 million clones, with 95% to 99% found just once. The origin of this receptor is a man aged 30 to 39 in good health. The rearrangement links TRBV10-3 to TRBJ2-7; 7 positions agree with TRBD1. Sequencing input: naive CD4+ T cells sorted from blood. The subset was: CD45RA+ positively selected. CDR3 in DNA: TGTGCCATCAGGGCAGGGGGCTACGAGCAGTACTTC. Translating it yields CAIRAGGYEQYF.